The next 29 T cell receptor beta chains were all read from a single sample in a study of immune evolution from preneoplasia to lung adenocarcinoma. The repertoire was sequenced with immunoSEQ multiplex PCR; TCRdb's copy has only in-frame clones and lacks some. This table has about 9,000 clones, around 90% appearing once. The specimen was FFPE invasive lung adenocarcinoma tissue. These receptor sequences come from a person aged 70 to 85 with invasive lung adenocarcinoma.

V and J are TRBV6-1 and TRBJ1-2; no definite D call. Germline CDR1 is MNHNS and CDR2 is SASEGT. The CDR3 length is 13 residues. Between the trimmed V and J ends, which lost 6 bases and 7 bases, there was a span of 15 bases. The chain's CDR3 is CASSLQVRGGYTF. CDR3 coding DNA: TGTGCCAGCAGCCTTCAGGTCCGAGGTGGCTACACCTTC.

The chain recombines TRBV2 with TRBJ2-3; D is perhaps TRBD2 (6 bases). The V gene lost 5 bases and the J gene lost 2 bases, with 14 bases spanning the gap. CDR1 is SNHLY and CDR2 is FYNNEI in the germline V gene. The CDR3 covers 15 residues. The CDR3 nucleotides are TGTGCCAGCAGTCGTCCCGGGGGAAACACAGATACGCAGTATTTT. Its protein is CASSRPGGNTDTQYF. The variable domain in full, completed from reference TRBV2 and TRBJ2-3, reads EPEVTQTPSHQVTQMGQEVILRCVPISNHLYFYWYRQILGQKVEFLVSFYNNEISEKSEIFDDQFSVERPDGSNFTLKIRSTKLEDSAMYFCASSRPGGNTDTQYFGPGTRLTVL.

V is TRBV10-2 and J is TRBJ2-7, with D perhaps TRBD2 (6 bases). CDR3 length: 14 amino acids. Germline V gene sequence: CDR1 WSHSY, CDR2 SAAADI. V was trimmed by 3 bases and J by 2 bases, leaving 11 bases between them. Here the CDR3 reads CASSERRDPYEQYF. In DNA form, the CDR3 reads TGCGCCAGCAGTGAACGGCGGGATCCCTACGAGCAGTACTTC.

V usage is TRBV30 and J usage is TRBJ1-5, with 9 bases aligning to TRBD1. The CDR3 loop spans 15 amino acids. After removal of 5 bases from V and 6 bases from J, the junction contained 11 bases not matched to a gene. CDR1 and CDR2 from the germline V gene are GTSNPN and SVGIG (reference sequence). CDR3 DNA sequence: TGTGCCTGGCGAGGCCCGGGACAGGGTGGTCAGCCCCAGCATTTT. It codes for CAWRGPGQGGQPQHF.

The chain joins TRBV9 to TRBJ1-1, with TRBD1 matching over 7 bases. V was clipped by 3 bases and J by 8 bases; unmatched bases: 4. CDR1 SGDLS and CDR2 YYNGEE come from the germline V gene. The CDR3 runs 12 residues. CDR3 protein: CASSGTGQEAFF. The CDR3 DNA sequence: TGTGCCAGCAGCGGGACGGGACAGGAAGCTTTCTTT.

The gene calls are TRBV9 and TRBJ1-3; no clear D gene. Germline CDR1 is SGDLS and CDR2 is YYNGEE. Trimming took 4 bases from V and 0 from J, leaving 11 bases between them. CDR3 size: 15 residues. CDR3 region: CASSTRPISGNTIYF. The CDR3 DNA follows: TGTGCCAGCAGCACCCGTCCGATCTCTGGAAACACCATATATTTT.

This chain links TRBV28 with TRBJ2-7; 7 bases map to TRBD2. Germline V gene data show CDR1 as MDHEN and CDR2 as SYDVKM. This CDR3 has 15 residues. Trimming removed 7 bases from V and 4 bases from J; junction bases left unmatched: 13. Here the CDR3 reads CASNSLGTNVYEQYF. As DNA, the CDR3 is TGTGCCAGCAATAGCCTCGGGACTAACGTTTACGAGCAGTACTTC.

This chain connects TRBV6-1 to TRBJ2-5; D gene ambiguous. The V gene lost 1 base and the J gene lost 4 bases, with 4 bases spanning the gap. The length of the CDR3 is 12 residues. Per the germline V gene, CDR1 is MNHNS and CDR2 is SASEGT. DNA for the CDR3: TGTGCCAGCAGTGAAGTGCGAGAGACCCAGTACTTC. Translated, it gives CASSEVRETQYF.

The rearrangement uses TRBV15 and TRBJ2-3; D is uncertain. Trimming shortened V by 5 bases and J by 0 bases, and 18 bases separated the two germline ends. The CDR3 is made up of 17 amino acids. Germline V gene data show CDR1 as LNHNV and CDR2 as YYDKDF (reference sequence). CDR3 sequence: CATSLDQDARSTDTQYF. CDR3 DNA: TGTGCCACCAGCCTAGACCAGGACGCTAGAAGCACAGATACGCAGTATTTT.

The V and J genes are TRBV4-1 and TRBJ1-5; a weak D match, TRBD1 (5 bases). Germline CDR1 reads MGHRA; CDR2 reads YSYEKL. The V gene lost 0 bases and the J gene lost 9 bases, with 15 bases spanning the gap. The CDR3 contains 15 residues. The CDR3 DNA follows: TGCGCCAGCAGCCAAGAACAGGTTCCCCAGGCGCCCCAGCATTTT. Protein sequence: CASSQEQVPQAPQHF.

The J gene is TRBJ1-1, the V gene TRBV7-8; weak D call: TRBD1 (5 bases). Deletions cut 5 bases from V and 3 bases from J, with 16 bases between. Germline assignment: CDR1 SGHVS and CDR2 FQNEAQ. CDR3 size: 15 residues. CDR3 protein: CASSPRAGGYTEAFF. As DNA, the CDR3 is TGTGCCAGCAGCCCCCGCGCGGGGGGGTACACTGAAGCTTTCTTT.

The V gene is TRBV6-1, the J gene TRBJ1-5; a possible D gene is TRBD1 (5 bases). V dropped 4 bases and J dropped 0 bases, with 13 bases sitting between them. This CDR3 is 16 amino acids long. The germline V gene has CDR1 MNHNS and CDR2 SASEGT. CDR3 nucleotide sequence: TGTGCCAGCAGTGGAGGGGCCAGGGATAGCAATCAGCCCCAGCATTTT. Its protein is CASSGGARDSNQPQHF.

CDR3 loop: CASSYSTLGNTIYF. The DNA for the CDR3 is TGTGCCAGCAGTTACTCGACTCTTGGAAACACCATATATTTT. The V and J genes are TRBV6-5 and TRBJ1-3; D remains unclear. Trimming took off 0 bases at V and 3 bases at J, with 6 bases between the two ends. Germline-derived CDR1 and CDR2 are MNHEY and SVGAGI. CDR3 length: 14 residues.

The chain carries TRBV11-1 and TRBJ1-2, with D possibly TRBD1 on 6 matching bases. Germline lookup yields CDR1 SGHAT and CDR2 FQDESV (reference sequence). The CDR3 extends over 16 amino acids. Trimming removed 5 bases at V and 3 bases at J, with 19 bases between. The CDR3 region is CASSQGAPGADYGYTF. The CDR3 coding sequence is TGTGCCAGCAGCCAAGGGGCCCCGGGGGCTGACTATGGCTACACCTTC.

The chain combines TRBV5-4 with TRBJ1-2; D possibly corresponds to TRBD1 (5 bases). CDR1 and CDR2 from the germline V gene are SGHNT and YYREEE (reference sequence). The CDR3 extends over 15 amino acids. V shed 4 bases and J shed 10 bases, with 23 bases lying between them. The CDR3 loop is CASSRIGDALGDYTF. In DNA, the CDR3 is TGTGCCAGCAGCCGGATAGGGGACGCGCTGGGAGACTACACCTTC. Filled out from reference TRBV5-4 and TRBJ1-2, the complete variable domain reads ETGVTQSPTHLIKTRGQQVTLRCSSQSGHNTVSWYQQALGQGPQFIFQYYREEENGRGNFPPRFSGLQFPNYSSELNVNALELDDSALYLCASSRIGDALGDYTFGSGTRLTVV.

V is TRBV29-1 and J is TRBJ1-5; weak D call: TRBD1 (6 bases). There are 14 residues in the CDR3. From germline, CDR1 is SQVTM and CDR2 ANQGSEA. Between the trimmed V and J ends, which lost 4 bases and 6 bases, there was a span of 16 bases. CDR3 sequence: CSVGWGAQGQPQHF. The CDR3 nucleotides read TGCAGCGTTGGTTGGGGGGCGCAGGGTCAGCCCCAGCATTTT.

The chain joins TRBV5-1 to TRBJ2-2; 9 bases map to TRBD2. Germline V lookup: CDR1 SGHRS, CDR2 YFSETQ. The CDR3 has 15 residues. Trimming took 5 bases from V and 6 from J; bases not matched to a gene: 8. CDR3 nucleotides: TGCGCCAGCAGTGCCGGGACTAGCCCGTCCGGGGAGCTGTTTTTT. Translation gives CASSAGTSPSGELFF.

The V and J genes are TRBV2 and TRBJ1-2; 9 bases agree with TRBD1. The V segment lost 8 bases and the J segment 3 bases; nucleotides outside the gene matches: 4. Germline V gene lookup returns CDR1 SNHLY and CDR2 FYNNEI. This CDR3 comprises 13 residues. CDR3 residues: CASCRDRDYGYTF. The CDR3, as DNA: TGTGCCAGCTGCCGGGACAGGGACTATGGCTACACCTTC.

The V call is TRBV7-9, the J call TRBJ2-7; no definite D call. The CDR3 has 13 residues. V was shortened by 3 bases and J by 6 bases, with 12 bases between the two germline ends. Germline CDR1 is SEHNR and CDR2 is FQNEAQ (reference sequence). CDR3 nucleotides: TGTGCCAGCAGCTTGGGTAGCCTCGGCGAGCAGTACTTC. Its translation is CASSLGSLGEQYF.

V gene TRBV2 combines with J gene TRBJ1-4, with TRBD1 matching over 9 bases. The CDR3 totals 15 residues. Germline V gene sequence: CDR1 SNHLY, CDR2 FYNNEI. V was clipped by 6 bases and J by 7 bases; unmatched bases: 9. The CDR3 DNA reads TGTGCCAGCAGAACAACAGGGGGCGCGGTTGAAAAACTGTTTTTT. Its translation: CASRTTGGAVEKLFF.

This chain links TRBV2 with TRBJ2-7, with D perhaps TRBD1 (6 bases). This CDR3 region has 11 residues. V shed 8 bases and J shed 6 bases, with 11 bases lying between them. Per germline, CDR1 SNHLY and CDR2 FYNNEI. The CDR3: CASSTGLEQYF. DNA of the CDR3: TGTGCCAGCTCAACAGGGCTCGAGCAGTACTTC.

CDR3 loop: CASREPGTQGGYTF. The CDR3 nucleotides are TGTGCCAGCAGAGAACCCGGGACACAAGGCGGCTACACCTTC. The J gene is TRBJ1-2, the V gene TRBV6-6; a possible D gene is TRBD1 (6 bases). V shed 6 bases and J shed 8 bases, with 19 bases lying between them. The CDR3 sequence is 14 residues long. Germline V gene lookup returns CDR1 MNHNY and CDR2 SVGAGI (reference sequence).

V is TRBV28 and J is TRBJ1-5; D gene unclear. CDR3 length equals 12 residues. Germline CDR1 reads MDHEN; CDR2 reads SYDVKM. V was pared by 6 bases and J by 0 bases, with 3 bases between. As DNA, the CDR3 is TGTGCCAGCAGATATAGCAATCAGCCCCAGCATTTT. Its protein is CASRYSNQPQHF. Complete variable domain (other parts from reference TRBV28 and TRBJ1-5): DVKVTQSSRYLVKRTGEKVFLECVQDMDHENMFWYRQDPGLGLRLIYFSYDVKMKEKGDIPEGYSVSREKKERFSLILESASTNQTSMYLCASRYSNQPQHFGDGTRLSIL.

V gene TRBV28 combines with J gene TRBJ2-7; 8 bases map to TRBD1. This CDR3 comprises 17 residues. V lost 6 bases, J lost 0 bases, and 13 bases stayed unmatched. CDR1 and CDR2 from the germline V gene are MDHEN and SYDVKM. CDR3 nucleotide sequence: TGTGCCAGCAGCAATCATGACAGGGGCCCTTCCTCCTACGAGCAGTACTTC. It encodes CASSNHDRGPSSYEQYF.

The chain couples TRBV7-9 to TRBJ1-2; the D gene is possibly TRBD1 (5 bases). CDR3 size: 14 residues. The V end was cut by 4 bases, the J end by 6 bases, with 15 bases between. Per germline, CDR1 SEHNR and CDR2 FQNEAQ (reference sequence). CDR3: CASSSGSLSHGYTF. CDR3 nucleotides: TGTGCCAGCAGCTCAGGGAGTTTGAGCCATGGCTACACCTTC.

This sequence joins TRBV6-5 and TRBJ1-5; 10 nucleotides line up with TRBD1. V trimming: 6 bases; J trimming: 5 bases; junction bases outside the gene matches: 4. CDR1 and CDR2 (germline): MNHEY, SVGAGI. This CDR3 spans 14 amino acids. CDR3 coding DNA: TGTGCCAGCAGCATGACAGGGGGCGATCAGCCCCAGCATTTT. It translates to CASSMTGGDQPQHF.

J is TRBJ1-2 and V is TRBV5-4; no clear D. Trimming pared 3 bases from V and 5 bases from J, leaving 11 bases between. Germline V gene data show CDR1 as SGHNT and CDR2 as YYREEE (reference sequence). CDR3 length: 13 residues. CDR3 residues: CASSSWTEYGYTF. The CDR3 DNA reads TGTGCCAGCAGCTCATGGACGGAATATGGCTACACCTTC.

The chain joins TRBV28 to TRBJ2-3; TRBD1 matches at 9 bases. The CDR3 length is 15 residues. Germline V CDR1 and CDR2: MDHEN, SYDVKM. V shed 10 bases and J 2 bases; nucleotides not matched to a gene: 10. The chain's CDR3 is CATGGQGIFTDTQYF. The CDR3 coding sequence is TGTGCCACAGGTGGACAGGGGATTTTCACAGATACGCAGTATTTT.

J is TRBJ1-2 and V is TRBV9, with no clear D. Trimming shortened V by 4 bases and J by 2 bases, and 9 bases separated the two germline ends. The CDR3 length is 13 residues. Germline lookup yields CDR1 SGDLS and CDR2 YYNGEE. The CDR3 nucleotides are TGTGCCAGCAGCCCTCAGGAGAACTATGGCTACACCTTC. Translation: CASSPQENYGYTF.